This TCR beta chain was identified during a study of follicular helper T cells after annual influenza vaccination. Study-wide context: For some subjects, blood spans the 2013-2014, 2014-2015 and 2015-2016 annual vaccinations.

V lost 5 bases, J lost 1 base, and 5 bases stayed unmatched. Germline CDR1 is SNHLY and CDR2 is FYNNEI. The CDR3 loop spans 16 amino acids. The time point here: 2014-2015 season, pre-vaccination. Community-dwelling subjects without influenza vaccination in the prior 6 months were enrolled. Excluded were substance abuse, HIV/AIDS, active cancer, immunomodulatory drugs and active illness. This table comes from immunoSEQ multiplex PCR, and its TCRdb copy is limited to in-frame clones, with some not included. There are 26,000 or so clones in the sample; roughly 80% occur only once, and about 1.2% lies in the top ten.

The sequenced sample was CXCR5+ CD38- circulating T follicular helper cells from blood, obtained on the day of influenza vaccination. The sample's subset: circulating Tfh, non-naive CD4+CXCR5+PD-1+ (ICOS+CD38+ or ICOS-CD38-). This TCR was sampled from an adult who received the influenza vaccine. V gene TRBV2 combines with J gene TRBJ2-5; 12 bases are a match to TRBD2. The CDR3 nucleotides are TGTGCCAGCAGTACGCGACTAGCGGGGGTCCAAGAGACCCAGTACTTC. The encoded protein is CASSTRLAGVQETQYF.